This T cell receptor (beta chain) was observed in a study of CD8 T cell repertoires and HIV-1 epitope variants. The data were produced by immunoSEQ multiplex PCR, yet TCRdb's version contains in-frame clones alone and is incomplete. Of roughly 5,200 clones listed, roughly two thirds are singletons. In the case of this clone: Its specificity is unknown.

This sequence was found in a male donor with HIV. What was sequenced was cultured CD8+ T cells derived from PBMCs.

The CDR3 DNA sequence: TGTGCCAGCAGCAAATTGGGACAGGGGGCAGGAAATCAGCCCCAGCATTTT. Translated: CASSKLGQGAGNQPQHF. J is TRBJ1-5 and V is TRBV21-1; the tabulated D call, TRBD1, remains unverified against the DNA. TRBV21-1 is assigned pseudogene status. The length of the CDR3 is 17 residues.